This T cell receptor beta chain was sequenced for a study of regulatory T cells in long-lasting Graves disease. Study overall: Positive TSH receptor antibodies alongside over 5 years of antithyroid drugs were what marked Graves' disease as persistent.

CDR3 regions were amplified by Arm-PCR using iRepertoire HTBI primers to build TCR beta libraries. TCRdb used MiXCR to reprocess the multiplex PCR reads, holding one entry per CDR3 protein. The repertoire consists of hundreds of thousands of distinct CDR3 sequences, with roughly 21% occurring once and the leading ten covering about 6.6%. The CDR3 is 18 residues long. V lost 4 bases to trimming and J lost 7 bases; unmatched junction nucleotides: 16. Germline values: CDR1 SGHTA, CDR2 FQGTGA. Study-wide findings and caveats: Persistent cases favored TRBV28, TRBJ1-2 and TRBJ2-5. Persistent patients had a count of shared public clonotypes (around 2,500) that exceeded that of new patients (around 1,000).

Time point noted: persistent/refractory GD, antithyroid drugs over 5 years with positive TRAb. The TCR library was made from RNA that had been extracted from PBMCs in TRIzol. With EDTA tubes as the receptacles, about 9 milliliters of peripheral blood were drawn. Ten or more counts support this clonotype. Its antigen is still unknown. This TCR was recovered from a female donor with Graves disease. The specimen was peripheral blood mononuclear cells (PBMCs), collected when the disease was refractory, from a patient treated with antithyroid drugs. This rearrangement joins TRBV7-3 to TRBJ2-2; 9 positions agree with TRBD1. As DNA, the CDR3 is TGTGCCAGCAGCTCAACCCCTCCGGGACAGGGCTTTAGCGGGGAGCTGTTTTTT. Residues: CASSSTPPGQGFSGELFF.